This T cell receptor beta chain was identified during a study of Graves' ophthalmopathy and Graves' hyperthyroidism. The wider study: At initial diagnosis, peripheral blood was obtained, and this preceded any treatment.

CDR3 regions of TCR beta were amplified from RNA transcripts. The first round was an RT-PCR with HTBI primers, and the second round was a multiplex PCR. TCRdb itself ran the multiplex PCR reads through MiXCR, one entry per CDR3 protein. This sample has under 60,000 distinct CDR3 sequences, with roughly 47% found just once. The CDR3 sequence is 15 residues long. V was clipped by 3 bases and J by 6 bases; unmatched bases: 9. The germline gives CDR1 ENHRY, CDR2 SYGVKD. Other autoimmune disease, uncontrolled infection, pregnancy and lactation led to exclusion. An approximately 10 ml volume of fresh peripheral blood provided the PBMCs.

The V gene is TRBV10-3, the J gene TRBJ2-7; TRBD2 matches at 9 bases. The sequence was obtained from an adult woman with Graves' ophthalmopathy. The sequenced sample was peripheral blood. CDR3 sequence (DNA): TGTGCCATCAGTGAAATTAATAGCGGGAGCCCCGAGCAGTACTTC. Its translation is CAISEINSGSPEQYF.